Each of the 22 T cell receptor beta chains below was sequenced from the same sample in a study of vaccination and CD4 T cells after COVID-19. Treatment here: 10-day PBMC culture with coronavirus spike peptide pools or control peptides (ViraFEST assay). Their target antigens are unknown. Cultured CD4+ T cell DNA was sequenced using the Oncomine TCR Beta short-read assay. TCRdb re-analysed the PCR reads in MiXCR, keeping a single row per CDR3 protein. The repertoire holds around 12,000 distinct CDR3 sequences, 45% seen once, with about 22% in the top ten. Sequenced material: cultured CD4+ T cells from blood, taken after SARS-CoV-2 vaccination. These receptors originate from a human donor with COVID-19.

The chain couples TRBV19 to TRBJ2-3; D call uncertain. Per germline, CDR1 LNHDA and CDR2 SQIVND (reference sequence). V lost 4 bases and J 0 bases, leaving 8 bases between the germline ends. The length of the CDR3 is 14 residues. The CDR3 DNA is TGTGCCAGTAGTAATGTACAGAGCACAGATACGCAGTATTTT. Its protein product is CASSNVQSTDTQYF. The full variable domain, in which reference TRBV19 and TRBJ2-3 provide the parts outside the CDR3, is DGGITQSPKYLFRKEGQNVTLSCEQNLNHDAMYWYRQDPGQGLRLIYYSQIVNDFQKGDIAEGYSVSREKKESFPLTVTSAQKNPTAFYLCASSNVQSTDTQYFGPGTRLTVL.

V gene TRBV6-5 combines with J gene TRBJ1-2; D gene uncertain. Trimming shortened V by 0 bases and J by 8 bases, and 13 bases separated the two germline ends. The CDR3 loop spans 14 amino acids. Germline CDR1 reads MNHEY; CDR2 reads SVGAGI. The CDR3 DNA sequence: TGTGCCAGCAGTTACTCCTACGAGGGATACGGCTACACCTTC. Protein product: CASSYSYEGYGYTF.

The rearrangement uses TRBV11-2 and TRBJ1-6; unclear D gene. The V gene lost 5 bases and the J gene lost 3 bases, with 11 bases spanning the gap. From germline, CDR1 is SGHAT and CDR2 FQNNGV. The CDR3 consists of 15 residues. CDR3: CASSRVSSYNSPLHF. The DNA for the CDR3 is TGTGCCAGCAGCCGGGTTTCGAGCTATAATTCACCCCTCCACTTT.

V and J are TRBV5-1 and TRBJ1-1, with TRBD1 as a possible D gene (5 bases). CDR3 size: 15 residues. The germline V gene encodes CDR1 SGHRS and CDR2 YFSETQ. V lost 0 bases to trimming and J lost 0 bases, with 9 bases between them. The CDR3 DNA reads TGCGCCAGCAGCTTGGCCCGGGGCATGAACACTGAAGCTTTCTTT. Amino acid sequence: CASSLARGMNTEAFF.

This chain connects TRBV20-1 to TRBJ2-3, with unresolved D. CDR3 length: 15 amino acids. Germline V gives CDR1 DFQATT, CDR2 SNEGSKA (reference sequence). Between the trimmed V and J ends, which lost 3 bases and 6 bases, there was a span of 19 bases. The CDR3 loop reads CSARPETMSRDTQYF. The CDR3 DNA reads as TGCAGTGCTAGGCCCGAGACGATGTCTCGCGATACGCAGTATTTT.

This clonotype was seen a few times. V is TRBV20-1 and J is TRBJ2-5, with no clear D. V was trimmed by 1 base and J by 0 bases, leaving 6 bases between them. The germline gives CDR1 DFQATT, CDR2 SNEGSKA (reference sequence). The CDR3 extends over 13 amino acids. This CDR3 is CSARGGNQETQYF. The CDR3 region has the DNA TGCAGTGCTAGAGGTGGAAACCAAGAGACCCAGTACTTC.

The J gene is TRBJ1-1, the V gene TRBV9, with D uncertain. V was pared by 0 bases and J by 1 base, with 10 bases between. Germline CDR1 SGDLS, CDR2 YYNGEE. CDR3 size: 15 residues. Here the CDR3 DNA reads TGTGCCAGCAGCGTAGGACCTCCAGGGAACACTGAAGCTTTCTTT. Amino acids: CASSVGPPGNTEAFF.

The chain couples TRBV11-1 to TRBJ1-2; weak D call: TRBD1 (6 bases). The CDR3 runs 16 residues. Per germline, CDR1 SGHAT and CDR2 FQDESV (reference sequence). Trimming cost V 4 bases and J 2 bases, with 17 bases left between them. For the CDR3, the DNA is TGTGCCAGCAGCTCGAGGTCGGGCAGGGGCAACTATGGCTACACCTTC. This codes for CASSSRSGRGNYGYTF.

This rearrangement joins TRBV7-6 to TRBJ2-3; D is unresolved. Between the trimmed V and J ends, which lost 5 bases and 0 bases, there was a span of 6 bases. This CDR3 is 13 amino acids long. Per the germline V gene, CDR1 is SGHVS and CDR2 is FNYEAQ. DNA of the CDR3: TGTGCCAGCAGCCATCCTAGCACAGATACGCAGTATTTT. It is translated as CASSHPSTDTQYF.

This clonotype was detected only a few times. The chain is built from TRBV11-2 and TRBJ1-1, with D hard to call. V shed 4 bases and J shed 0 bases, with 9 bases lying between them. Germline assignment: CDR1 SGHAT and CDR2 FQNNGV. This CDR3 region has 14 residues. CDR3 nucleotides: TGTGCCAGCAGCTCCGGATACCTGAACACTGAAGCTTTCTTT. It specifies CASSSGYLNTEAFF. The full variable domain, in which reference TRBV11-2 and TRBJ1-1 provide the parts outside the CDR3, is EAGVAQSPRYKIIEKRQSVAFWCNPISGHATLYWYQQILGQGPKLLIQFQNNGVVDDSQLPKDRFSAERLKGVDSTLKIQPAKLEDSAVYLCASSSGYLNTEAFFGQGTRLTVV.

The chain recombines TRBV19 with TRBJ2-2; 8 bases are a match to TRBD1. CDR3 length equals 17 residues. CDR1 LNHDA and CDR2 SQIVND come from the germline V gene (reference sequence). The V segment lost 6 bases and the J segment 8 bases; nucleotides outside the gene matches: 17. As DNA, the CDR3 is TGTGCCAGTAGGCCCCAAACAGGGGGGCGGCTCGGTGGGGAGCTGTTTTTT. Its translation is CASRPQTGGRLGGELFF.

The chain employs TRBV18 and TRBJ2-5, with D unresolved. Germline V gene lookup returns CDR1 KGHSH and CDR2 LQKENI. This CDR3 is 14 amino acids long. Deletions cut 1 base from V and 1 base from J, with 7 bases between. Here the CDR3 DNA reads TGTGCCAGCTCACCACTCACTCGCCAAGAGACCCAGTACTTC. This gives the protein CASSPLTRQETQYF.

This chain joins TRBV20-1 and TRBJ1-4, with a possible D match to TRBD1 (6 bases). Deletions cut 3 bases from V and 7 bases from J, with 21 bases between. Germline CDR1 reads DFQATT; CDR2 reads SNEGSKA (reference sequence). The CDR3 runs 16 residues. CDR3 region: CSARNVVQGKGEKLFF. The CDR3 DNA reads TGCAGTGCTAGGAATGTTGTGCAGGGGAAGGGTGAAAAACTGTTTTTT.

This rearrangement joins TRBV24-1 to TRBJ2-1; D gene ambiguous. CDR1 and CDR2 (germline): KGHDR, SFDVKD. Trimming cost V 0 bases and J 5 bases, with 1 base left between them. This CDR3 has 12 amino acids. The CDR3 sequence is CATSDLNNEQFF. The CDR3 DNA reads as TGTGCCACCAGTGATTTGAACAATGAGCAGTTCTTC.

The DNA for the CDR3 is TGTGCCAGCAGGTACAGGGTAGACCTCTCCAATGAGCAGTTCTTC. Translating gives CASRYRVDLSNEQFF. The chain employs TRBV27 and TRBJ2-1, with D maybe TRBD1 (6 bases). Germline V lookup: CDR1 MNHEY, CDR2 SMNVEV (reference sequence). The CDR3 has 15 amino acids. The germline V and J ends were trimmed by 6 bases and 6 bases, with 18 bases remaining between them.

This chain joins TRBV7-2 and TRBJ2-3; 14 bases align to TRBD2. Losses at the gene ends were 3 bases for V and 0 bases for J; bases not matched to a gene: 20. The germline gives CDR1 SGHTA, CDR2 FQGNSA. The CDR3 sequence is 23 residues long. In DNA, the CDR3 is TGTGCCAGCAGCTTCGGTCGGGGTAGGACCCGACTAGCGGGGGGGACTAGCACAGATACGCAGTATTTT. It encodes CASSFGRGRTRLAGGTSTDTQYF.

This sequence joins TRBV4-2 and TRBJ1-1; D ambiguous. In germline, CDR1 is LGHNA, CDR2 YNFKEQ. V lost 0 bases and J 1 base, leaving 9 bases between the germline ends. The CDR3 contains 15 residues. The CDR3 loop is CASSQDTATNTEAFF. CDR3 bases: TGTGCCAGCAGCCAAGACACAGCGACGAACACTGAAGCTTTCTTT.

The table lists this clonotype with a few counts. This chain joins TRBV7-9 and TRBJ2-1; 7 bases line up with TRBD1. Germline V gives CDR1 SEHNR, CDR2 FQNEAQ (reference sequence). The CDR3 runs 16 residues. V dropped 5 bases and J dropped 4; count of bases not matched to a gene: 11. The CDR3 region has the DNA TGTGCCAGCAGCAGAATCCGGGACAGAGAATACAATGAGCAGTTCTTC. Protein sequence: CASSRIRDREYNEQFF.

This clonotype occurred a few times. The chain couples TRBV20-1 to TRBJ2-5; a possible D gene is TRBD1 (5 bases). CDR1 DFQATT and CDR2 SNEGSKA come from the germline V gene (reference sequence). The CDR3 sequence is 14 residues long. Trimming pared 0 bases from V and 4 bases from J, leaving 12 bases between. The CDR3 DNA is TGCAGTGCTAGAGATCGGTTAGGGGTAGAGACCCAGTACTTC. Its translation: CSARDRLGVETQYF.

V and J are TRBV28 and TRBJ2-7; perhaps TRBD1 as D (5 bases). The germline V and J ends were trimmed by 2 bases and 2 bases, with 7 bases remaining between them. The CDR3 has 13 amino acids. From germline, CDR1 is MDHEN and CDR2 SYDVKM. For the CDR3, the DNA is TGTGCCAGCAGTTTACTAGGGGCCTACGAGCAGTACTTC. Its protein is CASSLLGAYEQYF.

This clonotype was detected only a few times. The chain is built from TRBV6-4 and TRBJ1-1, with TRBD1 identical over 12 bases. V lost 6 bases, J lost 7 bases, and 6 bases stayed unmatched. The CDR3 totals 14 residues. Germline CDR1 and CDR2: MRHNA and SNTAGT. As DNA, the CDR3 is TGTGCCAGCAGCCGGGACAGGGGGCGGGATGAAGCTTTCTTT. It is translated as CASSRDRGRDEAFF.

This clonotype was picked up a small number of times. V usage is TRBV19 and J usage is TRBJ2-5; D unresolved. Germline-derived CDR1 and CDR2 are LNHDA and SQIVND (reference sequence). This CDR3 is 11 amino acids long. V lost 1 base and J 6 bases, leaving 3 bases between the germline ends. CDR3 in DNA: TGTGCCAGTAGTATAGGCCAGACCCAGTACTTC. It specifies CASSIGQTQYF.